The entry below describes one T cell receptor (beta chain). This CDR3 is built from 14 residues. Trimming took 0 bases from V and 15 from J; bases not matched to a gene: 8. Germline V gene lookup returns CDR1 WNHNN and CDR2 SYGVQD (reference sequence). The data were produced by immunoSEQ multiplex PCR, yet TCRdb's version contains in-frame clones alone and is incomplete. The sample comprises about 75,000 clones, roughly 90% of which are singletons, and over 0.35% rests with the top ten. These data originate in a study of technical replicates of blood from a few donors. The source of this sequence is a human donor in good health. V and J are TRBV10-1 and TRBJ2-1, with 10 bases that match TRBD1. Sample: T cells isolated from PBMCs. CDR3 sequence reads: CASSESYGTGDRFF. CDR3 sequence (DNA): TGCGCCAGCAGTGAGTCATATGGGACAGGGGATAGGTTCTTC.